Listed below are T cell receptor beta chains from one sample, sequenced in a study of blood T cell repertoires in COVID-19. Profiling relied on immunoSEQ multiplex PCR, and the TCRdb table lists in-frame clones only, not all of them. Of over 85,000 clones in the sample, around four fifths were seen once. The sequencing sample was made of peripheral blood. These receptors were collected from a man between 50 and 59 years old with acute or convalescent COVID-19. Both conserved end residues are part of each CDR3. The D gene is left open where the match is weak. The size field is filled for only some rows; it gives once, few, many or a size class.

TGTGCCAGCAGCTTCCCGGGACAAAACTATGGCTACACCTTC CASSFPGQNYGYTF TRBV7-9 14 TRBJ1-2 - -
TGCGCCAGCAGCCAAGAGCCAAGCGGGGGCGGGGGAAATGAGCAGTTCTTC CASSQEPSGGGGNEQFF TRBV4-3 17 TRBJ2-1 TRBD2 -
TGTGCCAGCAGCTTCGGCCTCGGGGGACAGGGGGTCGGCACCGGGGAGCTGTTTTTT CASSFGLGGQGVGTGELFF TRBV11-2 19 TRBJ2-2 TRBD1 many
TGCGCCAGCAGTTCGGTAGATACAGGGTCGGGCTACGAGCAGTACTTC CASSSVDTGSGYEQYF TRBV5-1 16 TRBJ2-7 - -
TGTGCCAGCACCCCCGGACAGCTGAACACTGAAGCTTTCTTT CASTPGQLNTEAFF TRBV6-5 14 TRBJ1-1 - -
TGTGCCAGTAGTCGGTTAGCGGGAGCAAAAGATACGCAGTATTTT CASSRLAGAKDTQYF TRBV19 15 TRBJ2-3 TRBD2 -
TGCAGCGTTCCCTGGGGGGAAAGACGCTACACCTTC CSVPWGERRYTF TRBV29-1 12 TRBJ1-2 - -
TGTGCCAGCAGCGTAAATACAGCAACGAACACCGGGGAGCTGTTTTTT CASSVNTATNTGELFF TRBV9 16 TRBJ2-2 - -
TGTGCCTGGAGTGTGAAGGGGGGCTACACCTTC CAWSVKGGYTF TRBV30 11 TRBJ1-2 - -
TGTGCCAGCAGCTTAGTCCCGGGTAGTCACCAAGAGACCCAGTACTTC CASSLVPGSHQETQYF TRBV7-2 16 TRBJ2-5 - -
TGCGCCAGCAGCCAAGGGGCCGGGGGCGAGCAGTACTTC CASSQGAGGEQYF TRBV4-3 13 TRBJ2-7 - -
TGTGCCAGCAGCACCCGACTAGCTCGGGAGCAGTACTTC CASSTRLAREQYF TRBV7-9 13 TRBJ2-7 TRBD2 -
TGTGCCAGCAATCCCTCGGGGGGAGGCGAGCAGTACTTC CASNPSGGGEQYF TRBV2 13 TRBJ2-7 TRBD2 -
TGTGCCAGCAGCCTCCGTTCAGCCACCTACGGGACTGGTGCGGCTACAACTAATGAAAAACTGTTTTTT CASSLRSATYGTGAATTNEKLFF TRBV4-2 23 TRBJ1-4 - -
TGTGCCAGCAGCGTAGAACAGGGGCCCTCCTACGAGCAGTACTTC CASSVEQGPSYEQYF TRBV9 15 TRBJ2-7 TRBD1 -
TGTGCCAGCAGTGACTACGGTGGAAACACCATATATTTT CASSDYGGNTIYF TRBV25-1 13 TRBJ1-3 - -
TGTGCCACCAGTGATTTGGCCGGCGGCGGCCAAGAGACCCAGTACTTC CATSDLAGGGQETQYF TRBV24-1 16 TRBJ2-5 - -
TGTGCCAGTATGAAGTCCGGGGGGCCAGGTTACGAGCAGTACTTC CASMKSGGPGYEQYF TRBV28 15 TRBJ2-7 - -
TGTGCCAGCAGTCCCTCCGGGGTGAGCTATGGCTACACCTTC CASSPSGVSYGYTF TRBV27 14 TRBJ1-2 - -
TGTGCCTGGAGTGGGAAGGGGCCGAACACTGAAGCTTTCTTT CAWSGKGPNTEAFF TRBV30 14 TRBJ1-1 - -
TGCGCCAGCAGCCAAGCGAAGGAGAGCTCCTACGAGCAGTACTTC CASSQAKESSYEQYF TRBV4-1 15 TRBJ2-7 - few
TGTGCCAGCAGCCCGAGGACAGGAAACACCTACGAGCAGTACTTC CASSPRTGNTYEQYF TRBV7-8 15 TRBJ2-7 TRBD1 once
TGTGCCTGGAGTAACCCCACTAACAATGAGCAGTTCTTC CAWSNPTNNEQFF TRBV30 13 TRBJ2-1 - -
TGCGCCAGCAGCCAAGGAACAGGTGTGAACACTGAAGCTTTCTTT CASSQGTGVNTEAFF TRBV4-3 15 TRBJ1-1 - -
TGTGCCAGCAGTTGGACAGGGAAGAACACTGAAGCTTTCTTT CASSWTGKNTEAFF TRBV7-9 14 TRBJ1-1 TRBD1 few
TGTGCCAGCAGCGTGGAACTAGCGGTTATCAATGAGCAGTTCTTC CASSVELAVINEQFF TRBV9 15 TRBJ2-1 TRBD2 -
TGTGCCAGCAGCCAAGGGAGGGGGGAGCTGTTTTTT CASSQGRGELFF TRBV14 12 TRBJ2-2 - -
TGTGCCAGCAGCCAAGTTCCCAGCCGCGGCACTGAAGCTTTCTTT CASSQVPSRGTEAFF TRBV3-1/TRBV3-2 15 TRBJ1-1 - -
TGTGCCAGCAGTTACCAGCGGGAGACAGATACGCAGTATTTT CASSYQRETDTQYF TRBV6-5 14 TRBJ2-3 TRBD2 -
TGTGCCAGCAGACGGACAGGGGGCGAAGAGACCCAGTACTTC CASRRTGGEETQYF TRBV2 14 TRBJ2-5 TRBD1 -
TGCGCCAGCACCCCTACAGGAAGCGGGATTAATGAAAAACTGTTTTTT CASTPTGSGINEKLFF TRBV5-1 16 TRBJ1-4 - -
TGTGCCAGCAGTTTGTCCCAAGGGGGCCCTGGGGCCAACGTCCTGACTTTC CASSLSQGGPGANVLTF TRBV6-2/TRBV6-3 17 TRBJ2-6 TRBD1 -